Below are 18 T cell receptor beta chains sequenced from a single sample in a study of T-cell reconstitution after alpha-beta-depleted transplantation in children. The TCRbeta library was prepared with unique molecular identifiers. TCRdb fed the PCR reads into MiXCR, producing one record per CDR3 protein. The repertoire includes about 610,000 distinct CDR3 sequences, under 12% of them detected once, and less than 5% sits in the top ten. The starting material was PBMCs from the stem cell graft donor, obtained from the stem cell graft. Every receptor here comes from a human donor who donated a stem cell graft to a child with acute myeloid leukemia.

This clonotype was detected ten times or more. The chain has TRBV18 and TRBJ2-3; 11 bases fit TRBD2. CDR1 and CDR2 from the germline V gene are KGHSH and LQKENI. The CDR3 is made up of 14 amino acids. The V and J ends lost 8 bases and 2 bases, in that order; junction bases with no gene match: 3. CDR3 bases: TGTGCCAGCGCGACTAGCGGGATCACAGATACGCAGTATTTT. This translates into CASATSGITDTQYF. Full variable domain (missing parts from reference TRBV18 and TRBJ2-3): NAGVMQNPRHLVRRRGQEARLRCSPMKGHSHVYWYRQLPEEGLKFMVYLQKENIIDESGMPKERFSAEFPKEGPSILRIQQVVRGDSAAYFCASATSGITDTQYFGPGTRLTVL.

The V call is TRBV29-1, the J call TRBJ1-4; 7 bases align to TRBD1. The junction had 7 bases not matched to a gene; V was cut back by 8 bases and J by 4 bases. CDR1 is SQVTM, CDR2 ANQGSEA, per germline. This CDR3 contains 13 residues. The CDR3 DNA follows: TGCAGCACACAGGGACAGTTTAATGAAAAACTGTTTTTT. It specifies CSTQGQFNEKLFF. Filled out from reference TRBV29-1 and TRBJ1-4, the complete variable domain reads SAVISQKPSRDICQRGTSLTIQCQVDSQVTMMFWYRQQPGQSLTLIATANQGSEATYESGFVIDKFPISRPNLTFSTLTVSNMSPEDSSIYLCSTQGQFNEKLFFGSGTQLSVL.

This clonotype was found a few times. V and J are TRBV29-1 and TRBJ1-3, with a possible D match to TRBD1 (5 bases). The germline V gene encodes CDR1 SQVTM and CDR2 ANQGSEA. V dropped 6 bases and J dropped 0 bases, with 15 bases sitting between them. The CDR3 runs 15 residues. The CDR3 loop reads CSVHGGFPSGNTIYF. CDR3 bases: TGCAGCGTCCACGGGGGATTCCCCTCTGGAAACACCATATATTTT.

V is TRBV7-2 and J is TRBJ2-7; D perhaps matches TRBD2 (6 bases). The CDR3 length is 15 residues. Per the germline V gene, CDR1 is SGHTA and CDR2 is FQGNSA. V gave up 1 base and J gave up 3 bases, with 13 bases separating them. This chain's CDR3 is CASSLESGGSYEQYF. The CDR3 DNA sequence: TGTGCCAGCAGCTTAGAGTCTGGAGGGAGCTACGAGCAGTACTTC.

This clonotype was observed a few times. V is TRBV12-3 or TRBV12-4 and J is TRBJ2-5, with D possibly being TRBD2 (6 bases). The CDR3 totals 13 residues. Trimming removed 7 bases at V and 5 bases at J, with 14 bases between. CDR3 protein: CASMVTGRETQYF. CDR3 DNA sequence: TGTGCCAGCATGGTAACGGGGAGGGAGACCCAGTACTTC.

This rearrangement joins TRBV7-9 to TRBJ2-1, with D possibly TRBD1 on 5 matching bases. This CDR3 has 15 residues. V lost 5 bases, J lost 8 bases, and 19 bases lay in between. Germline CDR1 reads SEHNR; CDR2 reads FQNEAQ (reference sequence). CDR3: CASSPSEAGNDEQFF. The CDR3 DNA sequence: TGTGCCAGCAGCCCCTCCGAGGCAGGGAATGATGAGCAGTTCTTC.

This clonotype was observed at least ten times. The CDR3 reads CASSLGSLAGDIVGYEQYF. DNA for the CDR3: TGTGCCAGCAGCTTAGGGTCTCTAGCGGGAGACATTGTCGGGTACGAGCAGTACTTC. V is TRBV7-9 and J is TRBJ2-7; 10 bases agree with TRBD2. CDR1 is SEHNR, CDR2 FQNEAQ, per germline (reference sequence). V was pared by 1 base and J by 4 bases, with 16 bases of the junction left unmatched. The CDR3 spans 19 residues.

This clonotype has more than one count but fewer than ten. This chain's CDR3 is CVGSDSGANVLTF. DNA for the CDR3: TGCGTTGGCAGCGACAGTGGGGCCAACGTCCTGACTTTC. The rearrangement uses TRBV4-3 and TRBJ2-6; TRBD1 might be the D (5 bases). The CDR3 spans 13 residues. Germline CDR1 and CDR2: LGHNA and YSLEER.

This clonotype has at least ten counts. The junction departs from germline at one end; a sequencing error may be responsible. The CDR3 DNA reads as TGCGCCAGCAGCTTAACGGGTCGGGTTCTTCGGGGTTTC. Its translation: CASSLTGRVLRGF. The chain employs TRBV5-1 and TRBJ2-1; tentative D call: TRBD2 (5 bases). This CDR3 has 13 amino acids. CDR1 and CDR2 from the germline V gene are SGHRS and YFSETQ.

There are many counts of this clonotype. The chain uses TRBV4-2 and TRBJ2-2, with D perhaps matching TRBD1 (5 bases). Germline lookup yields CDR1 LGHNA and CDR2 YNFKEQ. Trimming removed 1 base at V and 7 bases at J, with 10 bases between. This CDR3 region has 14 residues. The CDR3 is CASSQAQGVGELFF. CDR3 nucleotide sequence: TGTGCCAGCAGCCAAGCCCAGGGCGTCGGGGAGCTGTTTTTT.

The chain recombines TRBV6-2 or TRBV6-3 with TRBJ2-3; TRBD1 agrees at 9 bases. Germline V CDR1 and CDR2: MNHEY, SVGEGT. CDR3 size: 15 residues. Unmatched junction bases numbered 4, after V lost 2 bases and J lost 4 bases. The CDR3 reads CASSYEDRGADTQYF. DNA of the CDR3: TGTGCCAGCAGTTACGAGGACAGGGGAGCAGATACGCAGTATTTT.

The CDR3, as DNA: TGTGCCAGCAGCTTAGTATTTGGGACCGGGGAGCTGTTTTTT. Encoded protein: CASSLVFGTGELFF. The gene calls are TRBV7-8 and TRBJ2-2; D ambiguous. CDR3 length equals 14 residues. Trimming removed 1 base at V and 5 bases at J, with 8 bases between. Looked up from germline, CDR1 is SGHVS and CDR2 is FQNEAQ.

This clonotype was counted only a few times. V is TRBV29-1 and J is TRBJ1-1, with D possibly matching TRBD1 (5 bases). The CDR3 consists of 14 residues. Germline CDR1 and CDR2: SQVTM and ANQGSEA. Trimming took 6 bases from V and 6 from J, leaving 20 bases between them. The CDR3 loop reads CSVGFGALLSEAFF. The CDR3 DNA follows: TGCAGCGTAGGGTTCGGGGCTCTCCTCTCTGAAGCTTTCTTT.

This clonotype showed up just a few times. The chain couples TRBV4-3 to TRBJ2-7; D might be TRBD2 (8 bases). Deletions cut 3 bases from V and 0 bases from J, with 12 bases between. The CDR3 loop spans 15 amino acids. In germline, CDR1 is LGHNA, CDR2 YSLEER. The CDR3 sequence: CASSHGGDSSYEQYF. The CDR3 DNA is TGCGCCAGCAGCCACGGGGGGGACAGCTCCTACGAGCAGTACTTC.

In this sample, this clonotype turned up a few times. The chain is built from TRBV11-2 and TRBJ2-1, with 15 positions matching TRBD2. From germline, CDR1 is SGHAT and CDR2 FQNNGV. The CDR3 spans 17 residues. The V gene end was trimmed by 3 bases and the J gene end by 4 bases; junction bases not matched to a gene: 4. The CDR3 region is CASSLGLAGGLYNEQFF. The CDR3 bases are TGTGCCAGCAGCTTGGGACTAGCGGGAGGACTGTACAATGAGCAGTTCTTC.

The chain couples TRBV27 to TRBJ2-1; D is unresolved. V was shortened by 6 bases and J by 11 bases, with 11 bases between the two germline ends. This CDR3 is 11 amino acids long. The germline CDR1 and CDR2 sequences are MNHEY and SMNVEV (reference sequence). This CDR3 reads CASSQGGQQFF. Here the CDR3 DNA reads TGTGCCAGCAGCCAAGGCGGACAGCAGTTCTTC.

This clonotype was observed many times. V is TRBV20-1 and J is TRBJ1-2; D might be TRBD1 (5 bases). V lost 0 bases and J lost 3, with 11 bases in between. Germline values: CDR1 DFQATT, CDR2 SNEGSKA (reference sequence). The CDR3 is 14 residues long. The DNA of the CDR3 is TGCAGTGCTAGAGATGGGGAAGGGGACTATGGCTACACCTTC. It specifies CSARDGEGDYGYTF.

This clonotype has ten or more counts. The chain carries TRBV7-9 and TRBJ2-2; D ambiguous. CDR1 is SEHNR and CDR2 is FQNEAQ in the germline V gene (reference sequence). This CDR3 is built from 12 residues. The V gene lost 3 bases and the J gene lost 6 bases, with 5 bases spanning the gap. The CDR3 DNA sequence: TGTGCCAGCAGCTTTTCCGCCGGGGAGCTGTTTTTT. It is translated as CASSFSAGELFF.